What follows are 17 T cell receptor beta chains derived from one specimen sequenced in a study of identical twins. Via MiXCR, TCRdb re-called the 5' RACE reads, giving one row per CDR3 protein. The sample gives about 690,000 distinct CDR3 sequences, 5.5% to 7.5% of which show up once; 1.5% to 2% is in the top ten. The sequencing input was naive T cells sorted from blood. The receptor source for this set is a young man in good health.

This clonotype was detected many times. This chain joins TRBV20-1 and TRBJ2-4; 8 nucleotides align to TRBD2. V lost 0 bases to trimming and J lost 7 bases; unmatched junction nucleotides: 5. There are 14 residues in the CDR3. The germline CDR1 and CDR2 sequences are DFQATT and SNEGSKA (reference sequence). This CDR3 reads CSARDSRGGNIQYF. CDR3 in DNA: TGCAGTGCTAGAGATTCTCGGGGGGGGAACATTCAGTACTTC.

The table lists this clonotype with many counts. The V gene is TRBV6-5, the J gene TRBJ1-1; possible D gene TRBD1, 6 bases. Trimming left V 0 bases short and J 4 bases short, with 15 bases between. The germline V gene encodes CDR1 MNHEY and CDR2 SVGAGI. The CDR3 is 16 residues long. The CDR3 loop reads CASSYSVPGVVTEAFF. CDR3 nucleotide sequence: TGTGCCAGCAGTTACTCGGTTCCAGGGGTTGTCACTGAAGCTTTCTTT.

J is TRBJ1-2 and V is TRBV7-9; D unclear. Between the trimmed V and J ends, which lost 1 base and 2 bases, there was a span of 14 bases. The CDR3 loop spans 16 amino acids. In germline, CDR1 is SEHNR, CDR2 FQNEAQ (reference sequence). The CDR3 loop is CASSLVSGSENYGYTF. The CDR3 DNA reads TGTGCCAGCAGCTTAGTCAGCGGGTCCGAGAACTATGGCTACACCTTC.

This clonotype was observed at least ten times. The rearrangement uses TRBV6-1 and TRBJ2-1; 14 bases line up with TRBD2. Trimming at V came to 8 bases and at J to 8 bases, leaving 5 bases not matched to a gene. The CDR3 length is 14 residues. Looked up from germline, CDR1 is MNHNS and CDR2 is SASEGT. CDR3 residues: CASLGGLAGDEQFF. The CDR3 DNA sequence: TGTGCCAGCTTGGGGGGACTAGCGGGAGATGAGCAGTTCTTC.

CDR3 in amino acids: CASETSGTDTQYF. The CDR3 nucleotides read TGTGCCAGCGAGACTAGCGGCACAGATACGCAGTATTTT. V gene TRBV6-2 or TRBV6-3 combines with J gene TRBJ2-3; 8 nucleotides align to TRBD2. The germline V gene encodes CDR1 MNHEY and CDR2 SVGEGT. J lost 1 base, V lost 8 bases, and 2 bases had no gene match. The CDR3 loop spans 13 amino acids.

The chain has TRBV30 and TRBJ2-7; no firm D call. With 2 bases removed from V and 3 bases from J, the gap between germline ends came to 14 bases. The germline gives CDR1 GTSNPN, CDR2 SVGIG (reference sequence). The CDR3 runs to 14 residues. The CDR3, as DNA: TGTGCCTGGAGTCCCCCCTTAGGGAACTACGAGCAGTACGTC. Its translation is CAWSPPLGNYEQYV.

This clonotype was detected only a few times. The chain carries TRBV7-2 and TRBJ2-3, with D hard to call. The germline CDR1 and CDR2 sequences are SGHTA and FQGNSA. The CDR3 has 14 amino acids. Trimming cost V 5 bases and J 2 bases, with 11 bases left between them. The CDR3 region is CASSPSTNTDTQYF. CDR3 in DNA: TGTGCCAGCAGCCCCTCCACGAACACAGATACGCAGTATTTT.

There are a few counts of this clonotype. The chain carries TRBV20-1 and TRBJ2-1; weak D call: TRBD1 (6 bases). The germline V gene encodes CDR1 DFQATT and CDR2 SNEGSKA (reference sequence). The CDR3 is made up of 13 amino acids. Trimming cost V 2 bases and J 8 bases, with 13 bases left between them. CDR3 DNA: TGCAGTGCTAGATCAGGCAGGGGATATGAGCAGTTCTTC. Its protein product is CSARSGRGYEQFF.

This clonotype has a handful of counts. This chain uses TRBV7-9 with TRBJ2-7; the match to TRBD2 covers 8 bases. With 0 bases clipped from V and 2 bases from J, the junction kept 3 bases outside the gene matches. The CDR3 loop spans 15 amino acids. In germline, CDR1 is SEHNR, CDR2 FQNEAQ (reference sequence). The CDR3 here is CASSLASGAAYEQYF. The CDR3 DNA reads as TGTGCCAGCAGCTTAGCTAGCGGGGCCGCCTACGAGCAGTACTTC.

This clonotype came up many times. The DNA for the CDR3 is TGCAGCGCCGTAGCGGCCGGGGAGCTGTTTTTT. This codes for CSAVAAGELFF. The V gene is TRBV29-1, the J gene TRBJ2-2; the D gene is possibly TRBD2 (6 bases). V was clipped by 7 bases and J by 6 bases, with 9 bases between them. CDR1 is SQVTM and CDR2 is ANQGSEA in the germline V gene. The CDR3 is 11 amino acids.

In this sample, this clonotype turned up a few times. This chain links TRBV27 with TRBJ2-5; 13 bases agree with TRBD2. This CDR3 spans 16 amino acids. CDR1 and CDR2 from the germline V gene are MNHEY and SMNVEV (reference sequence). J gave up 5 bases and V 8 bases, and 11 bases lay outside the gene matches. The CDR3 here is CASGRLAGGRSETQYF. The CDR3 DNA sequence: TGTGCCAGCGGAAGACTAGCGGGAGGCAGAAGTGAGACCCAGTACTTC.

At least ten counts were recorded for this clonotype. This chain joins TRBV24-1 and TRBJ2-1; D remains unclear. The germline gives CDR1 KGHDR, CDR2 SFDVKD. There are 11 residues in the CDR3. The germline V and J ends were trimmed by 4 bases and 11 bases, with 8 bases remaining between them. For the CDR3, the DNA is TGTGCCACCAGTGACTCCTTCAAGCAGTTCTTC. Translation gives CATSDSFKQFF.

This clonotype was seen many times. The chain employs TRBV5-1 and TRBJ2-2; 11 nucleotides align to TRBD2. Losses at the gene ends were 4 bases for V and 3 bases for J; bases not matched to a gene: 2. The CDR3 runs 15 residues. CDR1 and CDR2 from the germline V gene are SGHRS and YFSETQ. The CDR3 spells CASSTSGRDTGELFF. As DNA, the CDR3 is TGCGCCAGCAGCACTAGCGGGAGAGACACCGGGGAGCTGTTTTTT.

The sample holds a few counts of this clonotype. The J gene is TRBJ1-5, the V gene TRBV18, with 7 positions matching TRBD1. The V segment lost 2 bases and the J segment 3 bases; nucleotides outside the gene matches: 4. Germline CDR1 KGHSH, CDR2 LQKENI. CDR3 length: 15 amino acids. The chain's CDR3 is CASSPAQGTNQPQHF. Written as DNA, the CDR3 is TGTGCCAGCTCACCAGCACAGGGGACCAATCAGCCCCAGCATTTT. Based on the CDR3 plus reference TRBV18 and TRBJ1-5, the full variable domain is NAGVMQNPRHLVRRRGQEARLRCSPMKGHSHVYWYRQLPEEGLKFMVYLQKENIIDESGMPKERFSAEFPKEGPSILRIQQVVRGDSAAYFCASSPAQGTNQPQHFGDGTRLSIL.

This clonotype was detected ten times or more. The chain recombines TRBV5-1 with TRBJ1-4; D possibly corresponds to TRBD1 (5 bases). Trimming shortened V by 0 bases and J by 4 bases, and 10 bases separated the two germline ends. CDR1 SGHRS and CDR2 YFSETQ come from the germline V gene. The CDR3 spans 15 residues. CDR3 protein: CASSLAWGGNEKLFF. In nucleotides, the CDR3 is TGCGCCAGCAGCTTGGCCTGGGGGGGTAATGAAAAACTGTTTTTT.

This clonotype was observed a handful of times. V is TRBV27 and J is TRBJ2-1; 9 bases are a match to TRBD2. The CDR3 sequence is 15 residues long. V gave up 2 bases and J gave up 10 bases; unmatched junction bases: 9. Germline assignment: CDR1 MNHEY and CDR2 SMNVEV (reference sequence). As DNA, the CDR3 is TGTGCCAGCAGTTTACTAGCGGGACTTTTTGGGGAGCAGTTCTTC. This translates into CASSLLAGLFGEQFF.

This clonotype turned up a few times. This chain links TRBV15 with TRBJ1-2; perhaps TRBD1 as D (6 bases). The ends were cut back, 0 bases at V and 4 bases at J, with 15 bases in the middle. CDR1 is LNHNV, CDR2 YYDKDF, per germline (reference sequence). The length of the CDR3 is 16 residues. The CDR3 loop reads CATSRDGRGAGYGYTF. DNA of the CDR3: TGTGCCACCAGCAGAGATGGCAGGGGCGCCGGCTATGGCTACACCTTC.